The 21 T cell receptor beta chains below all came from one sample that was sequenced in a study of T cells in narcolepsy. Clones were sequenced by immunoSEQ multiplex PCR, and TCRdb holds only the in-frame ones, with some missing. The table records roughly 30,000 clones, around 78% of them present only once. The material sequenced was CD45RA- memory CD4+ T cells from PBMCs. These receptors all stem from a human donor with narcolepsy.

The chain has TRBV7-9 and TRBJ2-5; 15 positions match TRBD2. J lost 5 bases, V lost 5 bases, and 9 bases had no gene match. This CDR3 is 17 amino acids long. The germline CDR1 and CDR2 sequences are SEHNR and FQNEAQ (reference sequence). The CDR3 bases are TGTGCCAGCAGCCCCGGGACTAGCGGGGGGCCCTTGGAGACCCAGTACTTC. Amino acids: CASSPGTSGGPLETQYF.

The V and J genes are TRBV7-2 and TRBJ1-6, with D hard to call. Germline CDR1 SGHTA, CDR2 FQGNSA. V was clipped by 5 bases and J by 10 bases, with 18 bases between them. The CDR3 is 15 residues long. The CDR3 bases are TGTGCCAGCAGCAGCGAGACTGGGATGGGATCACCCCTCCACTTT. It is translated as CASSSETGMGSPLHF.

Here the CDR3 reads CASRGANNQPQHF. DNA of the CDR3: TGTGCCAGCAGAGGGGCCAACAATCAGCCCCAGCATTTT. J is TRBJ1-5 and V is TRBV6-1, with a possible D match to TRBD1 (5 bases). This CDR3 region has 13 residues. Germline V gives CDR1 MNHNS, CDR2 SASEGT. Trimming cost V 6 bases and J 3 bases, with 9 bases left between them.

A few counts support this clone. The junction departs from germline at one end; a sequencing error may be responsible. The chain carries TRBV7-7 and TRBJ2-7, with 11 nucleotides matching TRBD2. The germline V gene has CDR1 SSHAT and CDR2 FNYEAQ (reference sequence). The CDR3 is 13 residues long. In DNA, the CDR3 is TGTGCTAGCAGCTTAGCGGGAGGGAGGGAGCAGTACTTC. Its translation: CASSLAGGREQYF.

This chain connects TRBV19 to TRBJ2-1, with 11 bases aligning to TRBD2. CDR3 length equals 15 residues. V gave up 5 bases and J gave up 10 bases; unmatched junction bases: 10. Germline V gene lookup returns CDR1 LNHDA and CDR2 SQIVND (reference sequence). This CDR3 reads CASSLRTSGPTEQFF. In DNA, the CDR3 is TGTGCCAGTAGTCTACGGACTAGCGGGCCAACAGAGCAGTTCTTC. The full variable domain, in which reference TRBV19 and TRBJ2-1 provide the parts outside the CDR3, is DGGITQSPKYLFRKEGQNVTLSCEQNLNHDAMYWYRQDPGQGLRLIYYSQIVNDFQKGDIAEGYSVSREKKESFPLTVTSAQKNPTAFYLCASSLRTSGPTEQFFGPGTRLTVL.

The rearrangement joins TRBV5-1 to TRBJ2-5; TRBD2 is a possible D gene (5 bases). This CDR3 is 13 amino acids long. The germline CDR1 and CDR2 sequences are SGHRS and YFSETQ. Trimming stripped 0 bases from V and 7 bases from J, with 10 bases between. The CDR3 nucleotides read TGCGCCAGCAGCTTGGACTCTGCGGGGACCCAGTACTTC. This encodes CASSLDSAGTQYF. The full variable domain, in which reference TRBV5-1 and TRBJ2-5 provide the parts outside the CDR3, is KAGVTQTPRYLIKTRGQQVTLSCSPISGHRSVSWYQQTPGQGLQFLFEYFSETQRNKGNFPGRFSGRQFSNSRSEMNVSTLELGDSALYLCASSLDSAGTQYFGPGTRLLVL.

This clone appeared once. The chain has TRBV6-1 and TRBJ2-7; 13 bases are a match to TRBD2. The germline CDR1 and CDR2 sequences are MNHNS and SASEGT. V dropped 3 bases and J dropped 3; count of bases not matched to a gene: 5. There are 16 residues in the CDR3. CDR3 region: CASSDGRLAGGYEQYF. The CDR3 DNA reads as TGTGCCAGCAGTGATGGACGACTAGCGGGAGGCTACGAGCAGTACTTC.

This clone was seen only a few times. This chain uses TRBV2 with TRBJ1-1; D unresolved. Germline V gene data show CDR1 as SNHLY and CDR2 as FYNNEI. Trimming left V 1 base short and J 4 bases short, with 7 bases between. This CDR3 region has 13 residues. CDR3: CASSEDSITEAFF. The CDR3 DNA follows: TGTGCCAGCAGTGAAGACAGTATCACTGAAGCTTTCTTT. Full variable domain (rest looked up from reference TRBV2 and TRBJ1-1): EPEVTQTPSHQVTQMGQEVILRCVPISNHLYFYWYRQILGQKVEFLVSFYNNEISEKSEIFDDQFSVERPDGSNFTLKIRSTKLEDSAMYFCASSEDSITEAFFGQGTRLTVV.

The genes are TRBV18 and TRBJ2-7; 9 bases map to TRBD1. CDR3 size: 16 residues. V lost 5 bases, J lost 5 bases, and 13 bases stayed unmatched. CDR1 is KGHSH and CDR2 is LQKENI in the germline V gene. The CDR3 DNA sequence: TGTGCCAGCTCAACTCCCTCGGGACAGGGACCAGACGAGCAGTACTTC. Its protein product is CASSTPSGQGPDEQYF. The variable domain in full, completed from reference TRBV18 and TRBJ2-7, reads NAGVMQNPRHLVRRRGQEARLRCSPMKGHSHVYWYRQLPEEGLKFMVYLQKENIIDESGMPKERFSAEFPKEGPSILRIQQVVRGDSAAYFCASSTPSGQGPDEQYFGPGTRLTVT.

The chain uses TRBV7-8 and TRBJ1-3, with D hard to call. The CDR3 has 14 amino acids. The ends were cut back, 1 base at V and 6 bases at J, with 10 bases in the middle. The germline gives CDR1 SGHVS, CDR2 FQNEAQ. The chain's CDR3 is CASSLVGTENTIYF. The CDR3 nucleotides read TGTGCCAGCAGCTTAGTCGGCACGGAAAACACCATATATTTT.

The chain has TRBV28 and TRBJ1-5; 8 bases are a match to TRBD1. V shed 5 bases and J 2 bases; nucleotides not matched to a gene: 5. CDR3 size: 15 residues. Germline lookup yields CDR1 MDHEN and CDR2 SYDVKM. The CDR3 DNA sequence: TGTGCCAGCAGTCCAGGGGGCCATCGCAATCAGCCCCAGCATTTT. This sequence encodes CASSPGGHRNQPQHF.

This chain uses TRBV15 with TRBJ1-5, with D possibly TRBD1 on 6 matching bases. CDR3 length: 16 amino acids. Germline V gives CDR1 LNHNV, CDR2 YYDKDF (reference sequence). With 0 bases removed from V and 5 bases from J, the gap between germline ends came to 14 bases. The CDR3 DNA reads TGTGCCACCAGCAGAGAGGGACACCATCGGGATCAGCCCCAGCATTTT. The encoded protein is CATSREGHHRDQPQHF.

The CDR3 loop is CASSPRVGSADTQYF. The CDR3 DNA reads TGTGCCAGCTCACCACGGGTCGGGAGCGCAGATACGCAGTATTTT. The V gene is TRBV18, the J gene TRBJ2-3; the D gene is possibly TRBD2 (6 bases). CDR3 length: 15 residues. Trimming cost V 1 base and J 4 bases, with 12 bases left between them. CDR1 and CDR2 (germline): KGHSH, LQKENI.

The chain recombines TRBV18 with TRBJ1-4; 10 nucleotides match TRBD1. With V trimmed by 0 bases and J by 8 bases, 6 bases remained unmatched. Germline V gene lookup returns CDR1 KGHSH and CDR2 LQKENI. The length of the CDR3 is 16 residues. The DNA for the CDR3 is TGTGCCAGCTCACCACCCTGGGACAGGGGAAGAGAAAAACTGTTTTTT. Its protein is CASSPPWDRGREKLFF.

This clone has more than one count but fewer than ten. V is TRBV5-6 and J is TRBJ1-2; possible D gene TRBD1, 6 bases. Germline V gives CDR1 SGHDT, CDR2 YYEEEE. V lost 4 bases to trimming and J lost 7 bases, with 17 bases between them. The CDR3 sequence is 14 residues long. The CDR3: CASSPPAGGRGYTF. The CDR3 region has the DNA TGTGCCAGCAGCCCGCCGGCCGGGGGCCGTGGCTACACCTTC.

The chain recombines TRBV2 with TRBJ2-3, with a possible D match to TRBD2 (7 bases). The germline V gene encodes CDR1 SNHLY and CDR2 FYNNEI. V gave up 7 bases and J gave up 1 base, with 15 bases separating them. This CDR3 region has 15 residues. CDR3 protein: CASKGFGGRTDTQYF. The CDR3 nucleotides read TGTGCCAGCAAAGGATTCGGGGGGCGCACAGATACGCAGTATTTT.

The V gene is TRBV5-1, the J gene TRBJ1-1; D not certain. The CDR3 runs to 12 residues. Between the trimmed V and J ends, which lost 0 bases and 5 bases, there was a span of 5 bases. Per the germline V gene, CDR1 is SGHRS and CDR2 is YFSETQ. Written as DNA, the CDR3 is TGCGCCAGCAGCTTGGGACTTACTGAAGCTTTCTTT. Its protein product is CASSLGLTEAFF.

V is TRBV29-1 and J is TRBJ1-5; 7 bases align to TRBD1. V gave up 4 bases and J gave up 3 bases; unmatched junction bases: 6. CDR1 is SQVTM, CDR2 ANQGSEA, per germline. This CDR3 is built from 14 residues. CDR3 sequence reads: CSVGSGTDNQPQHF. Written as DNA, the CDR3 is TGCAGCGTTGGATCGGGGACAGACAATCAGCCCCAGCATTTT.

The genes are TRBV7-2 and TRBJ1-1; D is uncertain. Germline-derived CDR1 and CDR2 are SGHTA and FQGNSA. Trimming removed 1 base from V and 1 base from J, with 4 bases in between. CDR3 length: 13 amino acids. For the CDR3, the DNA is TGTGCCAGCAGCTTAGTGAGGAACACTGAAGCTTTCTTT. Its protein product is CASSLVRNTEAFF.

J is TRBJ1-4 and V is TRBV12-5; the D gene is possibly TRBD1 (6 bases). The CDR3 loop spans 17 amino acids. V was cut by 0 bases and J by 5 bases, with 16 bases left in between. Germline loops: CDR1 LGHNT, CDR2 FRNRAP. As DNA, the CDR3 is TGTGCTAGTGGTTTGGTATATCGTGGACAGCTGAATGAAAAACTGTTTTTT. Encoded protein: CASGLVYRGQLNEKLFF. Using reference TRBV12-5 and TRBJ1-4 for the parts outside the CDR3, the full variable domain is DARVTQTPRHKVTEMGQEVTMRCQPILGHNTVFWYRQTMMQGLELLAYFRNRAPLDDSGMPKDRFSAEMPDATLATLKIQPSEPRDSAVYFCASGLVYRGQLNEKLFFGSGTQLSVL.

J is TRBJ1-1 and V is TRBV12-5, with D possibly being TRBD1 (5 bases). Germline V gene sequence: CDR1 LGHNT, CDR2 FRNRAP. The CDR3 length is 17 residues. V was cut by 5 bases and J by 0 bases, with 19 bases left in between. In DNA form, the CDR3 reads TGTGCTAGTGGTCCGCCGCCCCTACAGGAGATGAACACTGAAGCTTTCTTT. Translating it yields CASGPPPLQEMNTEAFF. The variable domain in full, with the rest retrieved from reference TRBV12-5 and TRBJ1-1, is DARVTQTPRHKVTEMGQEVTMRCQPILGHNTVFWYRQTMMQGLELLAYFRNRAPLDDSGMPKDRFSAEMPDATLATLKIQPSEPRDSAVYFCASGPPPLQEMNTEAFFGQGTRLTVV.